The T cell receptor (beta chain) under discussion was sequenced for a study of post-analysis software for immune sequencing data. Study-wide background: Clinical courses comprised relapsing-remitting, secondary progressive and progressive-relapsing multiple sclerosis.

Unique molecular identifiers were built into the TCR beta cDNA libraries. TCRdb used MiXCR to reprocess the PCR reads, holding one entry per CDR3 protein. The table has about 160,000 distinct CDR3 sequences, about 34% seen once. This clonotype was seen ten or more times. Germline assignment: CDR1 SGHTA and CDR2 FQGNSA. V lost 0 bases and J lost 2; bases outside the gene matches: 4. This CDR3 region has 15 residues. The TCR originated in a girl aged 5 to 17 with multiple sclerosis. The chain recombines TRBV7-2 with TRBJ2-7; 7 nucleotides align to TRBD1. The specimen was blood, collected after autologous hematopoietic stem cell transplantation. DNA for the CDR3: TGTGCCAGCAGCTTAGCCGCGACAGGGACCTACGAGCAGTACTTC. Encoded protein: CASSLAATGTYEQYF.